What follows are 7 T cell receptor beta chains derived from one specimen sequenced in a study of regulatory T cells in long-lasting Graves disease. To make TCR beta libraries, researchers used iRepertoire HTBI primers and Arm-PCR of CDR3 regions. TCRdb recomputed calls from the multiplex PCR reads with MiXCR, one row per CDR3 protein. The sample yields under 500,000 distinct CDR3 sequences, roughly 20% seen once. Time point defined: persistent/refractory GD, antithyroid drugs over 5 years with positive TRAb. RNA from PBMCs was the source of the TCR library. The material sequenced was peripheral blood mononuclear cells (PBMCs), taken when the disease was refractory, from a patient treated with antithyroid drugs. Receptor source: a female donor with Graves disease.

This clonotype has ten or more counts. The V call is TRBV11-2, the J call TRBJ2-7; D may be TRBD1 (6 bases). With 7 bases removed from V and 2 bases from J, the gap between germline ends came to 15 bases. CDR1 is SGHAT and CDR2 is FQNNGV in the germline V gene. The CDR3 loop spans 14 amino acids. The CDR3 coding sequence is TGTGCCAGCACCATGGGGGCGAGCCCCTACGAGCAGTACTTC. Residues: CASTMGASPYEQYF.

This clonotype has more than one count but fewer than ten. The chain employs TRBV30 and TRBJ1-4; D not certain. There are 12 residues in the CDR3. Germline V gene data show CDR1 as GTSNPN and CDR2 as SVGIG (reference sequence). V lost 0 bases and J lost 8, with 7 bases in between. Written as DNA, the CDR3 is TGTGCCTGGAGTGTCCAGGTGGAAAAACTGTTTTTT. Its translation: CAWSVQVEKLFF.

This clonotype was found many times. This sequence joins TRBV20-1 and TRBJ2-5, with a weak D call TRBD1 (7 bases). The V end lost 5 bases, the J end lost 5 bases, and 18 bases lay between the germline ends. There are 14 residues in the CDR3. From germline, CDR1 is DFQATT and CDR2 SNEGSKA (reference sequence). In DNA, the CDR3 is TGCAGTGCTCCCACAGGGGCGGGGCAGGAGACCCAGTACTTC. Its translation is CSAPTGAGQETQYF.

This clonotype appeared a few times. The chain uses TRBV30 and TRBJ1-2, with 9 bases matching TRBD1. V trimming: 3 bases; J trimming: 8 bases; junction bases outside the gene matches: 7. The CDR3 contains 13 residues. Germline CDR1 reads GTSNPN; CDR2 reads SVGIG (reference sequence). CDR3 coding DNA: TGTGCCTGGAGGGGGGACAGGGATTGGGGCTACACCTTC. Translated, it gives CAWRGDRDWGYTF.

This CDR3 is CASSLGSTSGPGVEQYF. CDR3 DNA sequence: TGTGCCAGCAGCTTGGGCTCAACTAGCGGCCCCGGGGTCGAGCAGTACTTC. This chain uses TRBV7-6 with TRBJ2-7; 8 bases line up with TRBD2. CDR3 size: 17 residues. The V gene's germline CDR1 is SGHVS and CDR2 FNYEAQ. The J segment lost 6 bases and the V segment lost 3 bases, leaving 16 bases of the junction unmatched.

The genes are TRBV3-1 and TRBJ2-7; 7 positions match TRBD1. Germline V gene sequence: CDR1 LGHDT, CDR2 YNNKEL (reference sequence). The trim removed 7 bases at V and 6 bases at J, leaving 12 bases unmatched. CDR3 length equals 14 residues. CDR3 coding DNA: TGTGCCAGCACCGCCGGGACAGTCCTCCTCGAGCAGTACTTC. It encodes CASTAGTVLLEQYF.

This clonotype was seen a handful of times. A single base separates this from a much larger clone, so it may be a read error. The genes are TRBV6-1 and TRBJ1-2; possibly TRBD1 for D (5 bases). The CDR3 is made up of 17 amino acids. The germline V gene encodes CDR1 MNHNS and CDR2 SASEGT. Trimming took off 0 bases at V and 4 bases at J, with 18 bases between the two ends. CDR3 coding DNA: TGTGCCAGCAGTGAAGCGCGGGGCCACAGTTCGCCCTATGGCTACACCTTC. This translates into CASSEARGHSSPYGYTF.